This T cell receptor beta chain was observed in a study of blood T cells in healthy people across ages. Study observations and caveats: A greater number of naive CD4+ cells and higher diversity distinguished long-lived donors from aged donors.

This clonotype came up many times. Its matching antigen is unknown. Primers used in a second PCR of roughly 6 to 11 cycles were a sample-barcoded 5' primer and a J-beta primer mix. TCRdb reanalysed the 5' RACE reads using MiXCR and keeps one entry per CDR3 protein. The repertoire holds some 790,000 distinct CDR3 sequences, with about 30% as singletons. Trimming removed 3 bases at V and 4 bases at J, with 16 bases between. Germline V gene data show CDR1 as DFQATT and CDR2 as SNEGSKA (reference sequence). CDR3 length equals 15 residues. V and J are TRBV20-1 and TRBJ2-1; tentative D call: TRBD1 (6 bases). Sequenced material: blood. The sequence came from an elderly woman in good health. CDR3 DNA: TGCAGTGCTAGCTTGGGGGCGCCCATTTACAATGAGCAGTTCTTC. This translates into CSASLGAPIYNEQFF.